This TCR beta chain was captured by sequencing in a study of blood T cell repertoires in COVID-19. Germline CDR1 is LNHDA and CDR2 is SQIVND (reference sequence). The length of the CDR3 is 13 residues. Trimming stripped 2 bases from V and 4 bases from J, with 9 bases between. Clones were sequenced by immunoSEQ multiplex PCR, and TCRdb holds only the in-frame ones, with some missing. The sample holds under 250,000 clones; about 90% are singletons and the top ten take 0.82%. The material sequenced was peripheral blood. The rearrangement links TRBV19 to TRBJ2-7, with D possibly TRBD1 on 6 matching bases. The receptor's source is a man in his fifties or sixties with COVID-19, enrolled during active disease. CDR3 DNA: TGTGCCAGTAGTATAAGGACAGCATACGAGCAGTACTTC. Protein: CASSIRTAYEQYF.